This entry lists 15 T cell receptor beta chains sequenced from one sample in a study of CD8+ T cells in alopecia areata. Investigators isolated RNA and reverse transcribed it into cDNA to act as the sequencing template. Generated by immunoSEQ multiplex PCR, the TCRdb table keeps only in-frame clones and is missing some. The table lists under 95,000 clones, around three quarters of them singletons, with roughly 17% in the top ten. The treatment here: oral pan-JAK inhibitor, 5-10 mg twice daily. The specimen comprised CD8+ T cells sorted from blood, sampled at approximately week 42, from a patient treated with tofacitinib. The receptors were sampled from a human donor with alopecia areata.

CDR3 region: CASSADERRTEAFF. Written as DNA, the CDR3 is TGTGCCAGCAGCGCGGACGAGCGTCGTACCGAAGCTTTCTTT. The chain recombines TRBV9 with TRBJ1-1, with D unclear. CDR3 length: 14 amino acids. Trimming cost V 3 bases and J 8 bases, with 17 bases left between them. Germline assignment: CDR1 SGDLS and CDR2 YYNGEE.

The CDR3 DNA reads as TGTGCCAGTAGTATAGTGGTTCGTTCGAGGGATACGCAGTATTTT. Its protein product is CASSIVVRSRDTQYF. The chain couples TRBV19 to TRBJ2-3, with D uncertain. Germline CDR1 reads LNHDA; CDR2 reads SQIVND (reference sequence). This CDR3 has 15 residues. V was cut by 1 base and J by 6 bases, with 14 bases left in between.

The J gene is TRBJ1-2, the V gene TRBV7-3; D uncertain. Per the germline V gene, CDR1 is SGHTA and CDR2 is FQGTGA. The CDR3 runs 12 residues. V lost 10 bases, J lost 4 bases, and 13 bases lay in between. The CDR3 bases are TGTGCCATCTTAAGTCGGAGCTATGGCTACACCTTC. It is translated as CAILSRSYGYTF.

J is TRBJ1-1 and V is TRBV5-1; D unclear. The V end was cut by 4 bases, the J end by 1 base, with 11 bases between. The CDR3 has 14 residues. CDR1 and CDR2 from the germline V gene are SGHRS and YFSETQ. CDR3 sequence: CASSRTEKNTEAFF. As DNA, the CDR3 is TGCGCCAGCAGCCGGACGGAAAAGAACACTGAAGCTTTCTTT.

The CDR3 DNA sequence: TGTGCCAGCAGTTTGGACAGCTCCTACGAGCAGTACTTC. It yields the protein CASSLDSSYEQYF. The chain couples TRBV27 to TRBJ2-7; tentatively, D is TRBD1 (6 bases). CDR3 length: 13 amino acids. Trimming stripped 3 bases from V and 0 bases from J, with 6 bases between. Germline loops: CDR1 MNHEY, CDR2 SMNVEV (reference sequence).

The chain links TRBV6-6 to TRBJ1-2; possibly TRBD1 for D (6 bases). Germline assignment: CDR1 MNHNY and CDR2 SVGAGI (reference sequence). This CDR3 comprises 12 residues. V shed 6 bases and J shed 5 bases, with 10 bases lying between them. The chain's CDR3 is CASRPQGYGYTF. CDR3 in DNA: TGTGCCAGCAGACCTCAGGGGTATGGCTACACCTTC.

The J gene is TRBJ2-5, the V gene TRBV25-1, with 10 nucleotides matching TRBD1. The CDR3 has 15 residues. CDR1 and CDR2 from the germline V gene are MGHDK and SYGVNS. Trimming removed 3 bases from V and 5 bases from J; junction bases left unmatched: 6. This chain's CDR3 is CASSDRDRGGETQYF. In DNA, the CDR3 is TGTGCCAGCAGTGATCGGGACAGGGGTGGGGAGACCCAGTACTTC.

The chain uses TRBV7-3 and TRBJ2-7, with 9 bases identical to TRBD2. V was clipped by 2 bases and J by 4 bases; unmatched bases: 6. The CDR3 is 15 amino acids. Germline lookup yields CDR1 SGHTA and CDR2 FQGTGA. The CDR3 region has the DNA TGTGCCAGCAGCTTAGGTAGCGGGGGATTTTACGAGCAGTACTTC. It codes for CASSLGSGGFYEQYF.

This chain joins TRBV4-3 and TRBJ1-5; the D is unclear. CDR1 LGHNA and CDR2 YSLEER come from the germline V gene. There are 15 residues in the CDR3. The V end was cut by 1 base, the J end by 0 bases, with 7 bases between. The CDR3 sequence is CASSQVLYSNQPQHF. The CDR3 nucleotides read TGCGCCAGCAGCCAAGTACTGTATAGCAATCAGCCCCAGCATTTT.

CDR3 sequence reads: CASSGGQSNQPQHF. The CDR3 DNA follows: TGTGCCAGCAGTGGGGGACAGAGCAATCAGCCCCAGCATTTT. V usage is TRBV2 and J usage is TRBJ1-5; 7 bases are shared with TRBD1. Germline CDR1 reads SNHLY; CDR2 reads FYNNEI. The CDR3 sequence is 14 residues long. Unmatched junction bases numbered 1, after V lost 4 bases and J lost 1 base.

This rearrangement joins TRBV7-9 to TRBJ2-5; TRBD2 might be the D (6 bases). This CDR3 comprises 12 residues. The ends were cut back, 10 bases at V and 4 bases at J, with 13 bases in the middle. Germline-derived CDR1 and CDR2 are SEHNR and FQNEAQ (reference sequence). The CDR3 reads CATWGEGETQYF. The CDR3 region has the DNA TGTGCCACATGGGGGGAAGGAGAGACCCAGTACTTC.

This clone has just a few counts. The V and J genes are TRBV12-5 and TRBJ1-5; tentative D call: TRBD1 (5 bases). This CDR3 is 14 amino acids long. Trimming took off 4 bases at V and 4 bases at J, with 11 bases between the two ends. CDR1 is LGHNT and CDR2 is FRNRAP in the germline V gene. Here the CDR3 reads CASGSTGNNQPQHF. CDR3 in DNA: TGTGCTAGTGGTTCTACAGGAAATAATCAGCCCCAGCATTTT.

The chain carries TRBV13 and TRBJ1-4; 12 bases are a match to TRBD1. The V gene end was trimmed by 4 bases and the J gene end by 8 bases; junction bases not matched to a gene: 8. Germline V CDR1 and CDR2: PRHDT, FYEKMQ (reference sequence). The CDR3 has 16 amino acids. CDR3 bases: TGTGCCAGCAGCTCGGGACCGGGACAGGGGGCAGAAAAACTGTTTTTT. Protein sequence: CASSSGPGQGAEKLFF. The full variable domain, in which reference TRBV13 and TRBJ1-4 provide the parts outside the CDR3, is AAGVIQSPRHLIKEKRETATLKCYPIPRHDTVYWYQQGPGQDPQFLISFYEKMQSDKGSIPDRFSAQQFSDYHSELNMSSLELGDSALYFCASSSGPGQGAEKLFFGSGTQLSVL.

The rearrangement uses TRBV29-1 and TRBJ1-2, with a tentative D call TRBD1 (5 bases). The CDR3 is 14 residues long. V gave up 5 bases and J gave up 3 bases, with 16 bases separating them. Looked up from germline, CDR1 is SQVTM and CDR2 is ANQGSEA. This CDR3 reads CSVSGGETDYGYTF. The CDR3 DNA reads as TGCAGCGTTTCCGGGGGGGAGACAGACTATGGCTACACCTTC.

This CDR3 reads CASSEYIPRQGAVETQYF. The CDR3 DNA reads as TGTGCCAGCAGTGAATATATTCCGCGACAGGGGGCTGTTGAGACCCAGTACTTC. The chain has TRBV25-1 and TRBJ2-5; 10 nucleotides line up with TRBD1. With V trimmed by 0 bases and J by 5 bases, 12 bases remained unmatched. The CDR3 totals 18 residues. CDR1 and CDR2 (germline): MGHDK, SYGVNS. The full variable domain, its missing parts supplied by reference TRBV25-1 and TRBJ2-5, is EADIYQTPRYLVIGTGKKITLECSQTMGHDKMYWYQQDPGMELHLIHYSYGVNSTEKGDLSSESTVSRIRTEHFPLTLESARPSHTSQYLCASSEYIPRQGAVETQYFGPGTRLLVL.